The clone carrying this T cell receptor (beta chain) was detected many times. Its antigen is currently unknown. Indicated time point: sample taken at primary tumor resection. Germline CDR1 is MDHEN and CDR2 is SYDVKM. The V gene end was trimmed by 8 bases and the J gene end by 6 bases; junction bases not matched to a gene: 3. The CDR3 is 13 amino acids. The data originate from a study of spatial heterogeneity in lung cancer. Regarding the study as a whole: The number of expanded tumor alpha and beta chains correlated with mutation number. Approximately 7% of tumor T cells for alpha chains and 13% for beta chains were estimated to be covered.

TCRdb re-derived calls from the 5' RACE reads in MiXCR, one entry per CDR3 protein. The sample shows over a thousand distinct CDR3 sequences, about 7% of them seen only once. V gene TRBV28 combines with J gene TRBJ2-4, with 11 nucleotides matching TRBD1. The receptor comes from a female donor with early-stage non-small cell lung cancer. The specimen comprised lung tumor tissue, sampled at surgery. CDR3 in amino acids: CASGTGGRNIQYF. In nucleotides, the CDR3 is TGTGCCAGCGGGACAGGGGGGCGAAACATTCAGTACTTC.